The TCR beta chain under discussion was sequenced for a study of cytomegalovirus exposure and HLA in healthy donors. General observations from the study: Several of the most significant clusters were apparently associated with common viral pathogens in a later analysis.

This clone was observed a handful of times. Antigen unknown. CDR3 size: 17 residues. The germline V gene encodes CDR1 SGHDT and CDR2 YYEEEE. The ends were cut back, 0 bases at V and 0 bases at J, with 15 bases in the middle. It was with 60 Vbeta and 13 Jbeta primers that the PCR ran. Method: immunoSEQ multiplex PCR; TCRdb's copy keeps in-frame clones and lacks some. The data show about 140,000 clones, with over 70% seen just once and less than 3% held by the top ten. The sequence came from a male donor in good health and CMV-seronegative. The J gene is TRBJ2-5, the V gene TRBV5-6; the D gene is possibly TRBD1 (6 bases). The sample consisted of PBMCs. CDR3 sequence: CASSLAFAGVNQETQYF. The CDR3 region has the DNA TGTGCCAGCAGCTTGGCCTTCGCAGGGGTCAACCAAGAGACCCAGTACTTC. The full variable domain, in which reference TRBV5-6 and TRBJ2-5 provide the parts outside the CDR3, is DAGVTQSPTHLIKTRGQQVTLRCSPKSGHDTVSWYQQALGQGPQFIFQYYEEEERQRGNFPDRFSGHQFPNYSSELNVNALLLGDSALYLCASSLAFAGVNQETQYFGPGTRLLVL.